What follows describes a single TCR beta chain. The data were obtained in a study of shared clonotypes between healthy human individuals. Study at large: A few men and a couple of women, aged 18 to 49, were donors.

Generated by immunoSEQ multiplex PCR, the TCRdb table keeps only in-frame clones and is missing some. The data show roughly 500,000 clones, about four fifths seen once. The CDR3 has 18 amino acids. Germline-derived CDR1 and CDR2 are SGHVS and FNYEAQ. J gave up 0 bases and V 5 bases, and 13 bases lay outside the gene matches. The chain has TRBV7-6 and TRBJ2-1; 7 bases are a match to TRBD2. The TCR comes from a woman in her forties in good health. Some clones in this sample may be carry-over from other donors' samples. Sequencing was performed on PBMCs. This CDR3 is CASSPAGWGRSSYNEQFF. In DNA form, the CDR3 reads TGTGCCAGCAGCCCAGCGGGGTGGGGGAGGAGCTCCTACAATGAGCAGTTCTTC.